This passage covers 23 T cell receptor beta chains from one sample sequenced in a study of response to subunit inactivated influenza vaccine. Each CDR3 protein gets one entry after TCRdb re-called the RT-PCR reads with MiXCR. The sample consists of hundreds of thousands of distinct CDR3 sequences, approximately 12% of them appearing once. This specimen consisted of PBMCs from blood, obtained on the day of vaccination. These receptors all stem from a man over 45 who received an inactivated influenza vaccine.

This clonotype was counted many times. The CDR3 spells CSVEGGGGELFF. CDR3 nucleotides: TGCAGCGTTGAGGGTGGTGGCGGGGAGCTGTTTTTT. The chain links TRBV29-1 to TRBJ2-2; D is unclear. Trimming removed 3 bases at V and 7 bases at J, with 9 bases between. The germline V gene encodes CDR1 SQVTM and CDR2 ANQGSEA. This CDR3 has 12 amino acids.

This clonotype was detected ten times or more. The chain recombines TRBV12-3 or TRBV12-4 with TRBJ2-2, with TRBD2 identical over 8 bases. CDR3 length: 15 residues. The ends lost 6 bases at V and 5 bases at J; junction bases unmatched: 8. This chain's CDR3 is CASRDSGSWTGELFF. CDR3 nucleotides: TGTGCCAGCAGGGACAGCGGGAGTTGGACCGGGGAGCTGTTTTTT.

This clonotype showed up just a few times. This chain links TRBV11-2 with TRBJ2-2; D could derive from TRBD1 or TRBD2 (5 bases each). Germline V gives CDR1 SGHAT, CDR2 FQNNGV. The V gene lost 5 bases and the J gene lost 6 bases, with 10 bases spanning the gap. The CDR3 contains 13 residues. CDR3 sequence reads: CASSEVGAGELFF. CDR3 nucleotides: TGTGCCAGCAGCGAGGTGGGGGCCGGGGAGCTGTTTTTT.

The V and J genes are TRBV10-2 and TRBJ2-5; unclear D gene. Germline CDR1 reads WSHSY; CDR2 reads SAAADI. The CDR3 is made up of 13 amino acids. Trimming took off 7 bases at V and 0 bases at J, with 9 bases between the two ends. The CDR3 bases are TGCGCCAGCACCTCCCGCTACCAAGAGACCCAGTACTTC. Translation: CASTSRYQETQYF.

The chain is built from TRBV3-1 and TRBJ1-6; D remains unclear. Germline V lookup: CDR1 LGHDT, CDR2 YNNKEL (reference sequence). The CDR3 consists of 13 residues. V was clipped by 6 bases and J by 10 bases, with 13 bases between them. DNA for the CDR3: TGTGCCAGCAGGCCCGGGAGTACCTCACCCCTCCACTTT. This gives the protein CASRPGSTSPLHF.

This clonotype was seen a few times. The chain recombines TRBV2 with TRBJ2-5; D possibly corresponds to TRBD2 (6 bases). V was clipped by 6 bases and J by 3 bases, with 14 bases between them. CDR3 length: 14 amino acids. The V gene's germline CDR1 is SNHLY and CDR2 FYNNEI. The CDR3 DNA follows: TGTGCCAGCAGAGGCGGGACTTTCAAAGAGACCCAGTACTTC. Its protein product is CASRGGTFKETQYF.

This clonotype has a handful of counts. The chain is built from TRBV6-2 or TRBV6-3 and TRBJ2-5; 10 bases match TRBD2. V shed 6 bases and J 10 bases; nucleotides not matched to a gene: 14. CDR3 length: 15 residues. Germline V gives CDR1 MNHEY, CDR2 SVGEGT. DNA of the CDR3: TGTGCCAGCAGGTCAGCGGGGGGGCCTTTCAGTCGCCAGTACTTC. This gives the protein CASRSAGGPFSRQYF.

The V call is TRBV20-1, the J call TRBJ2-7, with D possibly matching TRBD2 (5 bases). Trimming left V 4 bases short and J 1 base short, with 14 bases between. There are 14 residues in the CDR3. Per germline, CDR1 DFQATT and CDR2 SNEGSKA (reference sequence). The CDR3 spells CSATGLLGSYEQYF. DNA of the CDR3: TGCAGTGCTACCGGCCTACTAGGTTCCTACGAGCAGTACTTC.

This clonotype was seen repeatedly, ten times or more. This chain joins TRBV20-1 and TRBJ1-1, with a tentative D call TRBD1 (6 bases). The V and J ends lost 0 bases and 4 bases respectively, with 18 bases between them. Germline CDR1 reads DFQATT; CDR2 reads SNEGSKA (reference sequence). The CDR3 runs 16 residues. The CDR3 bases are TGCAGTGCTAGAGATAGCGCGGCAGGGGCGGGCACTGAAGCTTTCTTT. Its translation is CSARDSAAGAGTEAFF.

In its sample, this clonotype was seen a few times. The chain is built from TRBV4-2 and TRBJ1-6; TRBD1 might be the D (6 bases). Trimming cost V 4 bases and J 10 bases, with 17 bases left between them. Germline-derived CDR1 and CDR2 are LGHNA and YNFKEQ. This CDR3 is built from 15 residues. This CDR3 is CASSRQTGPESPLHF. CDR3 bases: TGTGCCAGCAGCCGACAAACAGGGCCCGAGTCACCCCTCCACTTT.

The J gene is TRBJ1-3, the V gene TRBV28; TRBD1 might be the D (5 bases). This CDR3 has 16 amino acids. The germline V gene has CDR1 MDHEN and CDR2 SYDVKM. V was pared by 3 bases and J by 3 bases, with 15 bases between. The CDR3 region has the DNA TGTGCCAGCAGTTTCGGAGGGGCACAGATTGGAAACACCATATATTTT. Translated: CASSFGGAQIGNTIYF.

The chain joins TRBV20-1 to TRBJ1-4, with 11 positions matching TRBD1. CDR1 and CDR2 from the germline V gene are DFQATT and SNEGSKA (reference sequence). V lost 4 bases, J lost 8 bases, and 9 bases stayed unmatched. The CDR3 length is 15 residues. CDR3 in DNA: TGCAGTGCTATCAGGACAGGGGGCTTTGGAGAAAAACTGTTTTTT. Protein sequence: CSAIRTGGFGEKLFF.

The V call is TRBV4-3, the J call TRBJ2-3; no clear D. Germline loops: CDR1 LGHNA, CDR2 YSLEER. V lost 1 base and J 0 bases, leaving 11 bases between the germline ends. CDR3 length equals 16 residues. The chain's CDR3 is CASSQAVAASTDTQYF. The CDR3 DNA reads TGCGCCAGCAGCCAAGCGGTGGCGGCTAGCACAGATACGCAGTATTTT.

This clonotype was seen ten or more times. The V gene is TRBV7-2, the J gene TRBJ2-1; possible D gene TRBD1, 6 bases. CDR3 length equals 17 residues. The germline V gene has CDR1 SGHTA and CDR2 FQGNSA. The V end was cut by 1 base, the J end by 7 bases, with 20 bases between. CDR3 sequence (DNA): TGTGCCAGCAGCTTAGGGGGCACAGGGTCCATTTTAAATGAGCAGTTCTTC. This sequence encodes CASSLGGTGSILNEQFF. Variable domain in full (rest from reference TRBV7-2 and TRBJ2-1): GAGVSQSPSNKVTEKGKDVELRCDPISGHTALYWYRQSLGQGLEFLIYFQGNSAPDKSGLPSDRFSAERTGGSVSTLTIQRTQQEDSAVYLCASSLGGTGSILNEQFFGPGTRLTVL.

The rearrangement joins TRBV7-9 to TRBJ2-6; D not certain. Germline CDR1 is SEHNR and CDR2 is FQNEAQ (reference sequence). There are 14 residues in the CDR3. Trimming pared 8 bases from V and 3 bases from J, leaving 11 bases between. The chain's CDR3 is CASLSYSGANVLTF. For the CDR3, the DNA is TGTGCCAGCTTGAGTTATAGTGGGGCCAACGTCCTGACTTTC. The entire variable domain, with the rest obtained from reference TRBV7-9 and TRBJ2-6, is as follows: DTGVSQNPRHKITKRGQNVTFRCDPISEHNRLYWYRQTLGQGPEFLTYFQNEAQLEKSRLLSDRFSAERPKGSFSTLEIQRTEQGDSAMYLCASLSYSGANVLTFGAGSRLTVL.

Many counts were recorded for this clonotype. The chain has TRBV7-2 and TRBJ2-2; TRBD1 or TRBD2 may be the D gene (5 bases each). Germline V gene sequence: CDR1 SGHTA, CDR2 FQGNSA. This CDR3 has 13 amino acids. The V and J ends lost 4 bases and 11 bases respectively, with 14 bases between them. The CDR3 region is CASSWDLKGELFF. The DNA for the CDR3 is TGTGCCAGCAGCTGGGACCTTAAGGGCGAGCTGTTTTTT.

This clonotype turned up a few times. This chain connects TRBV7-2 to TRBJ2-3, with D perhaps matching TRBD2 (7 bases). CDR3 size: 14 residues. Trimming removed 6 bases from V and 5 bases from J, with 15 bases in between. CDR1 and CDR2 (germline): SGHTA, FQGNSA. The CDR3 spells CASRIGGGGDTQYF. The CDR3 nucleotides are TGTGCCAGCAGAATAGGGGGGGGCGGAGATACGCAGTATTTT.

This chain joins TRBV20-1 and TRBJ2-2, with 9 bases identical to TRBD2. Germline CDR1 reads DFQATT; CDR2 reads SNEGSKA (reference sequence). The J segment lost 4 bases and the V segment lost 0 bases, leaving 9 bases of the junction unmatched. The CDR3 loop spans 17 amino acids. The CDR3 is CSARDAGLATPTGELFF. In DNA, the CDR3 is TGCAGTGCTAGAGACGCGGGACTAGCAACCCCCACCGGGGAGCTGTTTTTT.

A few counts support this clonotype. This chain connects TRBV7-8 to TRBJ2-3, with 8 nucleotides matching TRBD2. The germline V gene encodes CDR1 SGHVS and CDR2 FQNEAQ. Trimming took 5 bases from V and 6 from J; bases not matched to a gene: 10. The CDR3 loop spans 15 amino acids. In DNA form, the CDR3 reads TGTGCCAGCAGCCTTATAGCGGGAAACACGGATACGCAGTATTTT. It translates to CASSLIAGNTDTQYF.

Many counts were recorded for this clonotype. V is TRBV4-1 and J is TRBJ1-1; tentatively, D is TRBD1 (5 bases). CDR3 length: 16 amino acids. Trimming pared 6 bases from V and 6 bases from J, leaving 23 bases between. Germline assignment: CDR1 MGHRA and CDR2 YSYEKL. CDR3 DNA: TGCGCCAGCAGTTTTTCACTGGGACCTCTAAGCCCTGAAGCTTTCTTT. Translated, it gives CASSFSLGPLSPEAFF.

CDR3: CASSFSRLVGNQPQHF. The CDR3 DNA reads TGTGCCAGCAGCTTTTCGAGGCTGGTAGGCAATCAGCCCCAGCATTTT. V and J are TRBV7-8 and TRBJ1-5; no clear D gene. Germline assignment: CDR1 SGHVS and CDR2 FQNEAQ. Deletions cut 3 bases from V and 2 bases from J, with 14 bases between. The CDR3 is made up of 16 amino acids.

This chain connects TRBV4-1 to TRBJ1-2; unclear D gene. V gave up 0 bases and J gave up 4 bases, with 9 bases separating them. The CDR3 loop spans 14 amino acids. Germline V gene lookup returns CDR1 MGHRA and CDR2 YSYEKL. The CDR3 reads CASSQDYTAYGYTF. DNA of the CDR3: TGCGCCAGCAGCCAAGATTACACAGCCTATGGCTACACCTTC.

This chain joins TRBV5-1 and TRBJ2-7; 7 bases are shared with TRBD1. CDR1 is SGHRS and CDR2 is YFSETQ in the germline V gene. This CDR3 contains 16 residues. V trimming: 4 bases; J trimming: 7 bases; junction bases outside the gene matches: 17. CDR3 residues: CASSVDTRQGPWEQYF. The CDR3 coding sequence is TGCGCCAGCAGCGTGGACACTAGACAGGGCCCCTGGGAGCAGTACTTC.